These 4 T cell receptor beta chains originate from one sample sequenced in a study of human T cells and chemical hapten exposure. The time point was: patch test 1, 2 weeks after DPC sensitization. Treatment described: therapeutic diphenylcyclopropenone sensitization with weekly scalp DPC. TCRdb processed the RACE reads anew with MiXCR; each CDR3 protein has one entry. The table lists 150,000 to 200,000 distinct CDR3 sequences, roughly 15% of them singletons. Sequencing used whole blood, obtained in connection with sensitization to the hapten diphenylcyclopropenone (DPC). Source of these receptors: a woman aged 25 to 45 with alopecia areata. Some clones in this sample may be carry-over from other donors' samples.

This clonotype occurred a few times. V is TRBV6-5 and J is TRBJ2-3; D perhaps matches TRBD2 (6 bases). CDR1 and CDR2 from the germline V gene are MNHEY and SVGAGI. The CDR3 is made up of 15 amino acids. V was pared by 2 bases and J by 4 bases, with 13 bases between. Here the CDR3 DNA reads TGTGCCAGCAGTTACGAGAGACTAGGCTCAGATACGCAGTATTTT. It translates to CASSYERLGSDTQYF.

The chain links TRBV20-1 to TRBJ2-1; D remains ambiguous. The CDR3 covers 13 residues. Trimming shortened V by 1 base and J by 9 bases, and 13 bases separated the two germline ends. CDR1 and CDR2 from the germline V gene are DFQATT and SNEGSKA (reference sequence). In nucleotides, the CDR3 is TGCAGTGCTAGAGTTAGACTCTTAAGTGAGCAGTTCTTC. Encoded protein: CSARVRLLSEQFF.

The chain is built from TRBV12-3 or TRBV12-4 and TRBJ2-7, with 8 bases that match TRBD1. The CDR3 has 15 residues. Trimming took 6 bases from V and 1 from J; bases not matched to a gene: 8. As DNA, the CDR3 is TGTGCCAGCAGCACCTCTTGGACAGGGTCCTACGAGCAGTACTTC. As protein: CASSTSWTGSYEQYF.

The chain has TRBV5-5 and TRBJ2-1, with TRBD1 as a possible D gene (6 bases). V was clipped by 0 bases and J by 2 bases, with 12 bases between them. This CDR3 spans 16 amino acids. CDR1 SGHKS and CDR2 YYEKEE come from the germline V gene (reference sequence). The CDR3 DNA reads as TGTGCCAGCAGCTTGGAAGGGGACACCCCCTACAATGAGCAGTTCTTC. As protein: CASSLEGDTPYNEQFF.